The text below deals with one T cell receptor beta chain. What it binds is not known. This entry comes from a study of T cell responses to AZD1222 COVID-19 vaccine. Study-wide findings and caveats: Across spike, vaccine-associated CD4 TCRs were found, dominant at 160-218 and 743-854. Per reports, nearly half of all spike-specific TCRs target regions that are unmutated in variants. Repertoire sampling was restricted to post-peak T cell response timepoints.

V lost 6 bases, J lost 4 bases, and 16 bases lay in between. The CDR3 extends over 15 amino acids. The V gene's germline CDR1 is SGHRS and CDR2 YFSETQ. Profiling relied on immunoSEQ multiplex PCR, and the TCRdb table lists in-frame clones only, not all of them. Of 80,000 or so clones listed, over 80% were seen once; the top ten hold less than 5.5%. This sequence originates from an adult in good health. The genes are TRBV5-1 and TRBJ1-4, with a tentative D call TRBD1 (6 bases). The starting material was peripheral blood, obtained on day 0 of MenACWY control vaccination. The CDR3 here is CASTNGGANNEKLFF. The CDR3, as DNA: TGCGCCAGCACTAATGGGGGGGCGAATAATGAAAAACTGTTTTTT.